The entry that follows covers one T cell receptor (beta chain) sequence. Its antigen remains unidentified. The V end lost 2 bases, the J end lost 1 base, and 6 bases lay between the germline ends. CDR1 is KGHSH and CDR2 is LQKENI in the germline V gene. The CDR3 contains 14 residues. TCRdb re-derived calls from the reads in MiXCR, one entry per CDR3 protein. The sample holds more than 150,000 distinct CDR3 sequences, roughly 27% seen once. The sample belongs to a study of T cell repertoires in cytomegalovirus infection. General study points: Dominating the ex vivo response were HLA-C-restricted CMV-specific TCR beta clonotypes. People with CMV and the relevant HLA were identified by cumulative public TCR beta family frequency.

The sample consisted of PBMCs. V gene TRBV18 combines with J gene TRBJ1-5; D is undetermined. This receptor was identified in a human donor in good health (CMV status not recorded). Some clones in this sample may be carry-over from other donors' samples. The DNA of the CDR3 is TGTGCCAGCTCACCAGAAAAGAGCAATCAGCCCCAGCATTTT. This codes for CASSPEKSNQPQHF.